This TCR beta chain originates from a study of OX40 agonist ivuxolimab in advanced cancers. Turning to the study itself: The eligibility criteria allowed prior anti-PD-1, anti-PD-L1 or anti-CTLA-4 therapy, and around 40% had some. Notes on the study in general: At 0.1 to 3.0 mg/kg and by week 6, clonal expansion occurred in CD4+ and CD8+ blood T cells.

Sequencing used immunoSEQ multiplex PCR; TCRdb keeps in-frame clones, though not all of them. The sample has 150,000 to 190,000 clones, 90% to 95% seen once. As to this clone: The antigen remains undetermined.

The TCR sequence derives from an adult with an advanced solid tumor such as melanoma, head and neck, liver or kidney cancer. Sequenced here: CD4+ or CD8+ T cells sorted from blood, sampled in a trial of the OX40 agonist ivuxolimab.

The CDR3 is CASSLRAGSPYEQYF. The CDR3 DNA follows: TGCGCCAGCAGCCTAAGGGCGGGGAGCCCCTACGAGCAGTACTTC. The V and J genes are TRBV4-3 and TRBJ2-7, with D tentatively TRBD2 (6 bases). Germline V gene lookup returns CDR1 LGHNA and CDR2 YSLEER. Trimming stripped 4 bases from V and 2 bases from J, with 15 bases between. The CDR3 runs 15 residues.